The present TCR beta chain was sequenced within a study of breast tumors, draining lymph nodes, adjacent tissues. Study observations and caveats: Compared with lymph nodes, tumors were less diverse; compared with nontumor tissue, more. Data fit most tumor T cells coming from lymph node, expanding in tumor. The lymph node origin of tumor T cells was framed as consistent with a hypothesis, not demonstrated.

Germline trimming cut 4 bases from V and 2 bases from J; bases unmatched to any gene: 4. This CDR3 spans 13 amino acids. Germline V CDR1 and CDR2: SQVTM, ANQGSEA. TCRdb analysed the multiplex PCR reads with MiXCR anew, one entry per CDR3 protein. The profile covers 60,000 to 65,000 distinct CDR3 sequences, with 45% to 60% appearing a single time and around a fifth taken by the ten largest. The table lists this clonotype with many counts. Its antigen remains unknown. Sequenced input: breast tumor tissue. The sequence derives from a female donor with breast cancer. Some clones in this sample may be carry-over from other donors' samples. The chain uses TRBV29-1 and TRBJ1-2; TRBD1 agrees at 7 bases. In DNA, the CDR3 is TGCAGCGTTGCCAGGGGGGGCAACTATGGCTACACCTTC. Amino acid sequence: CSVARGGNYGYTF.